Listed here are 30 T cell receptor beta chains from one sample, sequenced in a study of vaccination and CD4 T cells after COVID-19. The treatment was: roughly 11-day PBMC culture with coronavirus spike peptide pools or control peptides (ViraFEST assay). Sequenced with the Oncomine TCR Beta short-read assay was DNA taken from cultured CD4+ T cells. TCRdb fed the PCR reads into MiXCR, producing one record per CDR3 protein. The sample records about 20,000 distinct CDR3 sequences, more than 70% being singletons. The antigens for these receptors are not known. The sequencing here drew on CD4+ T cells from blood, cultured in vitro, taken after SARS-CoV-2 vaccination. Every receptor here comes from a human donor who received a COVID-19 vaccine.

The genes are TRBV7-8 and TRBJ1-6, with no clear D. There are 15 residues in the CDR3. The V end lost 1 base, the J end lost 8 bases, and 12 bases lay between the germline ends. Germline V gene sequence: CDR1 SGHVS, CDR2 FQNEAQ. The CDR3 nucleotides read TGTGCCAGCAGCTTAGAACGGTTCTCTTATTCACCCCTCCACTTT. Protein sequence: CASSLERFSYSPLHF.

J is TRBJ1-2 and V is TRBV19; 7 positions match TRBD1. There are 15 residues in the CDR3. Germline CDR1 LNHDA, CDR2 SQIVND (reference sequence). Trimming removed 5 bases from V and 8 bases from J; junction bases left unmatched: 14. As DNA, the CDR3 is TGTGCCAGTAGTGCCGCCGGGACAGAGGTTTGGGGCTACACCTTC. Amino acid sequence: CASSAAGTEVWGYTF. Based on the CDR3 plus reference TRBV19 and TRBJ1-2, the full variable domain is DGGITQSPKYLFRKEGQNVTLSCEQNLNHDAMYWYRQDPGQGLRLIYYSQIVNDFQKGDIAEGYSVSREKKESFPLTVTSAQKNPTAFYLCASSAAGTEVWGYTFGSGTRLTVV.

The CDR3 sequence is CSAPPGEQETQYF. In nucleotides, the CDR3 is TGCAGTGCTCCCCCAGGGGAGCAAGAGACCCAGTACTTC. The V gene is TRBV20-1, the J gene TRBJ2-5, with a weak D call TRBD1 (6 bases). The CDR3 is 13 residues long. Trimming took off 5 bases at V and 2 bases at J, with 12 bases between the two ends. The germline V gene encodes CDR1 DFQATT and CDR2 SNEGSKA (reference sequence).

This chain links TRBV10-1 with TRBJ1-5; perhaps TRBD1 as D (6 bases). CDR1 is WNHNN and CDR2 is SYGVQD in the germline V gene (reference sequence). The CDR3 loop spans 14 amino acids. V lost 7 bases and J 2 bases, leaving 12 bases between the germline ends. The CDR3 loop is CASNLEGGNQPQHF. The CDR3, as DNA: TGCGCCAGCAACCTCGAGGGGGGCAATCAGCCCCAGCATTTT.

CDR3 residues: CASSYSREKSNQPQHF. DNA for the CDR3: TGTGCCAGCAGTTACTCCCGGGAGAAGAGCAATCAGCCCCAGCATTTT. The chain links TRBV6-5 to TRBJ1-5; D uncertain. V was shortened by 0 bases and J by 1 base, with 10 bases between the two germline ends. Per the germline V gene, CDR1 is MNHEY and CDR2 is SVGAGI. The CDR3 consists of 16 residues.

The rearrangement uses TRBV2 and TRBJ2-7; maybe TRBD1 (6 bases). This CDR3 contains 15 residues. V was pared by 1 base and J by 2 bases, with 12 bases between. Per the germline V gene, CDR1 is SNHLY and CDR2 is FYNNEI. CDR3 sequence: CASSEVFGQPYEQYF. CDR3 bases: TGTGCCAGCAGTGAAGTATTCGGACAGCCCTACGAGCAGTACTTC.

The rearrangement uses TRBV19 and TRBJ2-6, with 7 nucleotides matching TRBD1. This CDR3 has 15 residues. Germline V lookup: CDR1 LNHDA, CDR2 SQIVND (reference sequence). V shed 9 bases and J 0 bases; nucleotides not matched to a gene: 5. Here the CDR3 reads CARGQATSGANVLTF. The CDR3, as DNA: TGTGCCAGAGGACAGGCCACCTCTGGGGCCAACGTCCTGACTTTC. The variable domain in full, with the rest retrieved from reference TRBV19 and TRBJ2-6, is DGGITQSPKYLFRKEGQNVTLSCEQNLNHDAMYWYRQDPGQGLRLIYYSQIVNDFQKGDIAEGYSVSREKKESFPLTVTSAQKNPTAFYLCARGQATSGANVLTFGAGSRLTVL.

This rearrangement joins TRBV2 to TRBJ2-1; no definite D call. The ends were cut back, 4 bases at V and 7 bases at J, with 5 bases in the middle. The CDR3 runs to 11 residues. Germline-derived CDR1 and CDR2 are SNHLY and FYNNEI. For the CDR3, the DNA is TGTGCCAGCAGTGGAGCGAATGAGCAGTTCTTC. Its protein is CASSGANEQFF.

This clonotype was found a few times. V is TRBV30 and J is TRBJ1-1; 7 bases align to TRBD1. Germline loops: CDR1 GTSNPN, CDR2 SVGIG (reference sequence). V lost 4 bases and J lost 2; bases outside the gene matches: 4. CDR3 size: 13 residues. CDR3 in amino acids: CAWTGQANTEAFF. In DNA form, the CDR3 reads TGTGCCTGGACTGGACAGGCAAACACTGAAGCTTTCTTT. The full variable domain, rest sourced from reference TRBV30 and TRBJ1-1, is SQTIHQWPATLVQPVGSPLSLECTVEGTSNPNLYWYRQAAGRGLQLLFYSVGIGQISSEVPQNLSASRPQDRQFILSSKKLLLSDSGFYLCAWTGQANTEAFFGQGTRLTVV.

The chain links TRBV6-5 to TRBJ1-2; no firm D call. The CDR3 is 13 amino acids. V was clipped by 2 bases and J by 4 bases, with 8 bases between them. CDR1 and CDR2 (germline): MNHEY, SVGAGI. The CDR3 DNA reads TGTGCCAGCAGTTACGGAGTAGCCTATGGCTACACCTTC. This encodes CASSYGVAYGYTF.

This chain connects TRBV2 to TRBJ2-5; TRBD1 agrees at 9 bases. The V gene's germline CDR1 is SNHLY and CDR2 FYNNEI. CDR3 length: 14 residues. The junction had 6 bases not matched to a gene; V was cut back by 7 bases and J by 3 bases. CDR3 sequence (DNA): TGTGCCAGCAAAGGGAGGACAGGGGAAGAGACCCAGTACTTC. Its protein is CASKGRTGEETQYF.

This clonotype is labeled large. The DNA of the CDR3 is TGCAGCGTTGTACGGTCGGGGTATGGCTACACCTTC. This translates into CSVVRSGYGYTF. The chain recombines TRBV29-1 with TRBJ1-2, with unresolved D. V was cut by 4 bases and J by 5 bases, with 11 bases left in between. CDR1 and CDR2 from the germline V gene are SQVTM and ANQGSEA. This CDR3 is 12 amino acids long.

The genes are TRBV29-1 and TRBJ1-2; D remains ambiguous. Germline lookup yields CDR1 SQVTM and CDR2 ANQGSEA. V was clipped by 6 bases and J by 4 bases, with 12 bases between them. This CDR3 has 12 amino acids. The CDR3 loop reads CSVTQRPYGYTF. The CDR3, as DNA: TGCAGCGTGACACAGCGGCCCTATGGCTACACCTTC. Full variable domain (outside the CDR3, taken from reference TRBV29-1 and TRBJ1-2): SAVISQKPSRDICQRGTSLTIQCQVDSQVTMMFWYRQQPGQSLTLIATANQGSEATYESGFVIDKFPISRPNLTFSTLTVSNMSPEDSSIYLCSVTQRPYGYTFGSGTRLTVV.

The genes are TRBV2 and TRBJ2-1; 7 positions match TRBD1. The J segment lost 10 bases and the V segment lost 6 bases, leaving 3 bases of the junction unmatched. This CDR3 comprises 11 residues. The germline CDR1 and CDR2 sequences are SNHLY and FYNNEI. The CDR3: CASRYRGEQFF. DNA for the CDR3: TGTGCCAGCAGATACAGGGGAGAGCAGTTCTTC.

The genes are TRBV19 and TRBJ1-2; tentatively, D is TRBD1 (5 bases). Trimming took off 3 bases at V and 2 bases at J, with 10 bases between the two ends. In germline, CDR1 is LNHDA, CDR2 SQIVND (reference sequence). CDR3 length: 14 amino acids. The CDR3 region is CASSISGTNYGYTF. CDR3 DNA sequence: TGTGCCAGTAGTATTTCGGGGACCAACTATGGCTACACCTTC. Based on the CDR3 plus reference TRBV19 and TRBJ1-2, the full variable domain is DGGITQSPKYLFRKEGQNVTLSCEQNLNHDAMYWYRQDPGQGLRLIYYSQIVNDFQKGDIAEGYSVSREKKESFPLTVTSAQKNPTAFYLCASSISGTNYGYTFGSGTRLTVV.

The V gene is TRBV11-2, the J gene TRBJ1-3; D is ambiguous. V was shortened by 1 base and J by 6 bases, with 16 bases between the two germline ends. The V gene's germline CDR1 is SGHAT and CDR2 FQNNGV. The length of the CDR3 is 16 residues. Here the CDR3 reads CASSLGQEYMENTIYF. The CDR3 coding sequence is TGTGCCAGCAGCTTAGGGCAGGAGTATATGGAAAACACCATATATTTT.

This sequence joins TRBV12-3 or TRBV12-4 and TRBJ1-4; the D gene is possibly TRBD1 (5 bases). V lost 4 bases to trimming and J lost 10 bases, with 16 bases between them. The CDR3 totals 14 residues. CDR3 sequence (DNA): TGTGCCAGCAGTTCCCAGGGAAGGGGTGTAAAACTGTTTTTT. Translation: CASSSQGRGVKLFF.

The CDR3 loop is CAISESTPANSGNTIYF. The DNA of the CDR3 is TGTGCCATCAGTGAGTCGACCCCAGCGAACTCTGGAAACACCATATATTTT. The chain is built from TRBV10-3 and TRBJ1-3; D is uncertain. Per germline, CDR1 ENHRY and CDR2 SYGVKD. Trimming left V 0 bases short and J 0 bases short, with 12 bases between. The CDR3 length is 17 residues.

V usage is TRBV2 and J usage is TRBJ2-1; D uncertain. Deletions cut 4 bases from V and 0 bases from J, with 16 bases between. The germline CDR1 and CDR2 sequences are SNHLY and FYNNEI. The CDR3 has 17 amino acids. This CDR3 is CASSGAGDLSSYNEQFF. The CDR3 DNA reads as TGTGCCAGCAGTGGGGCAGGCGATCTAAGCTCCTACAATGAGCAGTTCTTC.

This clonotype occurred once. V and J are TRBV7-8 and TRBJ1-5, with a possible D match to TRBD1 (6 bases). Germline CDR1 reads SGHVS; CDR2 reads FQNEAQ. The ends were cut back, 5 bases at V and 0 bases at J, with 11 bases in the middle. CDR3 length: 15 residues. The CDR3, as DNA: TGTGCCAGCAGCAAGGGACACTATAGCAATCAGCCCCAGCATTTT. It codes for CASSKGHYSNQPQHF.

Points on this clonotype: An end of the junction differs from the germline gene, which may be a read error. V and J are TRBV20-1 and TRBJ1-5; D unclear. Germline loops: CDR1 DFQATT, CDR2 SNEGSKA (reference sequence). The length of the CDR3 is 17 residues. The CDR3 nucleotides are TGCAGTGCTAGAGAGAACCATGGATGGTATAGCGATCAGCCCCAGCATTTT. Residues: CSARENHGWYSDQPQHF.

This chain's CDR3 is CATSESGTGNSYEQYF. The CDR3 DNA follows: TGTGCCACCAGTGAGTCCGGGACAGGGAACTCCTACGAGCAGTACTTC. The chain has TRBV24-1 and TRBJ2-7; TRBD1 matches at 9 bases. Germline loops: CDR1 KGHDR, CDR2 SFDVKD. CDR3 length equals 16 residues. The V segment lost 4 bases and the J segment 0 bases; nucleotides outside the gene matches: 6.

V gene TRBV6-1 combines with J gene TRBJ1-2; D is uncertain. The CDR3 has 13 amino acids. Germline values: CDR1 MNHNS, CDR2 SASEGT. V was cut by 7 bases and J by 4 bases, with 13 bases left in between. The CDR3 reads CASTLGPSYGYTF. CDR3 coding DNA: TGTGCCAGCACCCTCGGGCCAAGCTATGGCTACACCTTC.

The chain employs TRBV4-2 and TRBJ2-7; 8 bases match TRBD2. J was trimmed by 5 bases and V by 1 base; bases with no gene match: 13. The CDR3 spans 17 residues. Germline V CDR1 and CDR2: LGHNA, YNFKEQ. CDR3 in DNA: TGTGCCAGCAGCCAAGGACGAGCGGGACGGGGGGGCGACGAGCAGTACTTC. Protein sequence: CASSQGRAGRGGDEQYF.

J is TRBJ2-3 and V is TRBV24-1; no clear D gene. The CDR3 sequence is 17 residues long. Trimming shortened V by 0 bases and J by 2 bases, and 14 bases separated the two germline ends. In germline, CDR1 is KGHDR, CDR2 SFDVKD. The CDR3 sequence is CATSDLQFPLTTDTQYF. CDR3 coding DNA: TGTGCCACCAGTGATTTGCAGTTTCCCCTGACCACAGATACGCAGTATTTT.

This clonotype has a single count. The J gene is TRBJ1-4, the V gene TRBV6-2 or TRBV6-3; a weak D match, TRBD1 (6 bases). This CDR3 contains 15 residues. Deletions cut 0 bases from V and 8 bases from J, with 13 bases between. Germline V CDR1 and CDR2: MNHEY, SVGEGT. The CDR3 region has the DNA TGTGCCAGCAGTTACTCGAGGCCGGGACAAGAAAAACTGTTTTTT. This gives the protein CASSYSRPGQEKLFF.

The genes are TRBV7-9 and TRBJ2-7; D may be TRBD2 (5 bases). The germline V gene encodes CDR1 SEHNR and CDR2 FQNEAQ (reference sequence). V was cut by 4 bases and J by 9 bases, with 19 bases left in between. The CDR3 has 14 amino acids. CDR3 coding DNA: TGTGCCAGCAGCTCGGGGTCTGTGGATTTAGGGCAGTACTTC. It specifies CASSSGSVDLGQYF.

This clonotype appeared a single time. V and J are TRBV20-1 and TRBJ2-7; TRBD1 matches 8 bases. With V trimmed by 0 bases and J by 6 bases, 4 bases remained unmatched. Per germline, CDR1 DFQATT and CDR2 SNEGSKA (reference sequence). This CDR3 comprises 13 residues. In nucleotides, the CDR3 is TGCAGTGCTAGAGATCCAGGGGGCAGCGAGCAGTACTTC. Amino acids: CSARDPGGSEQYF.

This chain joins TRBV5-1 and TRBJ2-5, with D maybe TRBD2 (7 bases). The CDR3 loop spans 15 amino acids. Trimming cost V 0 bases and J 0 bases, with 9 bases left between them. From germline, CDR1 is SGHRS and CDR2 YFSETQ. This CDR3 is CASSLGGGHQETQYF. CDR3 nucleotide sequence: TGCGCCAGCAGCTTGGGCGGGGGCCACCAAGAGACCCAGTACTTC.

This chain links TRBV20-1 with TRBJ2-3; 9 bases fit TRBD2. This CDR3 has 14 amino acids. Looked up from germline, CDR1 is DFQATT and CDR2 is SNEGSKA (reference sequence). V lost 5 bases to trimming and J lost 1 base; unmatched junction nucleotides: 4. CDR3 DNA sequence: TGCAGTGCTGGAGCGGGGGGCGGCACAGATACGCAGTATTTT. Translated, it gives CSAGAGGGTDTQYF.